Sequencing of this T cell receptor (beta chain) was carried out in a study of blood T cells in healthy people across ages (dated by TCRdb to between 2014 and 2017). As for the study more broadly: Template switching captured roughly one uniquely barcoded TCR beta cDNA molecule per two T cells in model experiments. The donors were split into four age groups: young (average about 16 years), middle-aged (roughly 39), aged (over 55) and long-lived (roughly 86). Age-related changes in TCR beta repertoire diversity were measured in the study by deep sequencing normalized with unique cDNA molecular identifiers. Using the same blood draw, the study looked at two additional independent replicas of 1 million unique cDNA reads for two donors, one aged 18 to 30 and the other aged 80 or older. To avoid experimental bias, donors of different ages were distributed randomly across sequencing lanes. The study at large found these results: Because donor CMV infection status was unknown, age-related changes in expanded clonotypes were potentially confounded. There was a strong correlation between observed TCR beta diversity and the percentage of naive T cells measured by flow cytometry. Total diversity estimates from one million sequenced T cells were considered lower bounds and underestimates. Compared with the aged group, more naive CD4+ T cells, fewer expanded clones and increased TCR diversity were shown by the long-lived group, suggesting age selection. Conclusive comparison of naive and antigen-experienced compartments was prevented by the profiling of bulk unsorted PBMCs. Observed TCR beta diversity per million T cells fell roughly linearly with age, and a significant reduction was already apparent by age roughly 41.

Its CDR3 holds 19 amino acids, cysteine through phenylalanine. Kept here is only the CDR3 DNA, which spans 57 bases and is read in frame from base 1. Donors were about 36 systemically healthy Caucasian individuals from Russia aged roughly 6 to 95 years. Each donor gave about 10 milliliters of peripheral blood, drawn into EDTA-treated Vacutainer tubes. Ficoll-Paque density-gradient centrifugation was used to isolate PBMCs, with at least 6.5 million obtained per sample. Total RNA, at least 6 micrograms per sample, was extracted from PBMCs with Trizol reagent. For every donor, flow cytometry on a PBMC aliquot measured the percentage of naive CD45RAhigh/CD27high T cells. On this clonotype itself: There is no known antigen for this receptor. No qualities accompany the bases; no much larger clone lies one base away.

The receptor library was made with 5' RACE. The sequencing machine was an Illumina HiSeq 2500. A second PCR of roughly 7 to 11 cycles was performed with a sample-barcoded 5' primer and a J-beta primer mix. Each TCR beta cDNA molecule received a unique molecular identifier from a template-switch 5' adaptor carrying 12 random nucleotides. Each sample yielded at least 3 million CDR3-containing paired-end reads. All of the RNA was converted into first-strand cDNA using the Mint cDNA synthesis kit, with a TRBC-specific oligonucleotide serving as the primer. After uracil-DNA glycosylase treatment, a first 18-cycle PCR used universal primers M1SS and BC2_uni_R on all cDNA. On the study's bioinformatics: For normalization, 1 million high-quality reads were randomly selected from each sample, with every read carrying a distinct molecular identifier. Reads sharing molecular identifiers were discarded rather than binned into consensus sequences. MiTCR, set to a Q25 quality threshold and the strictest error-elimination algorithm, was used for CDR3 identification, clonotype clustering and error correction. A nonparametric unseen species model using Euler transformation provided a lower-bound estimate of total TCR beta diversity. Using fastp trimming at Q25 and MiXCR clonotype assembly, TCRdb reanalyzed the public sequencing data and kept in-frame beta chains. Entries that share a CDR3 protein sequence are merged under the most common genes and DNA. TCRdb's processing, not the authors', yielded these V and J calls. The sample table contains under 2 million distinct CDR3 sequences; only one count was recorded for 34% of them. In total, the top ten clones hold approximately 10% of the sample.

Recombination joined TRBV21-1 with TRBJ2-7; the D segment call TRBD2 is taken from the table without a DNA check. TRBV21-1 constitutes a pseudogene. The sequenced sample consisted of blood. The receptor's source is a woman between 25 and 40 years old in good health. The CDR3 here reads CASSKSPRRSLGGAYEQYF. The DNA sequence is TGTGCCAGCAGCAAAAGTCCCAGGCGTAGCCTCGGCGGAGCTTACGAGCAGTACTTC.